This T cell receptor (beta chain) was retrieved from a study of control samples from healthy donors and cancer patients. This table comes from immunoSEQ multiplex PCR, and its TCRdb copy is limited to in-frame clones, with some not included. This sample carries about 89,000 clones, roughly 86% of them seen once, and the ten largest clones take around 21%. Looked up from germline, CDR1 is MNHEY and CDR2 is SVGEGT. This CDR3 has 11 amino acids. V lost 6 bases, J lost 7 bases, and 10 bases lay in between. Sequencing was carried out using blood. V is TRBV6-2 or TRBV6-3 and J is TRBJ2-7; unclear D gene. The clonotype originates from a man aged 25 to 40 in good health. DNA for the CDR3: TGTGCCAGCAGCGACCCTCGGGAGCAGTACTTC. Translating it yields CASSDPREQYF.